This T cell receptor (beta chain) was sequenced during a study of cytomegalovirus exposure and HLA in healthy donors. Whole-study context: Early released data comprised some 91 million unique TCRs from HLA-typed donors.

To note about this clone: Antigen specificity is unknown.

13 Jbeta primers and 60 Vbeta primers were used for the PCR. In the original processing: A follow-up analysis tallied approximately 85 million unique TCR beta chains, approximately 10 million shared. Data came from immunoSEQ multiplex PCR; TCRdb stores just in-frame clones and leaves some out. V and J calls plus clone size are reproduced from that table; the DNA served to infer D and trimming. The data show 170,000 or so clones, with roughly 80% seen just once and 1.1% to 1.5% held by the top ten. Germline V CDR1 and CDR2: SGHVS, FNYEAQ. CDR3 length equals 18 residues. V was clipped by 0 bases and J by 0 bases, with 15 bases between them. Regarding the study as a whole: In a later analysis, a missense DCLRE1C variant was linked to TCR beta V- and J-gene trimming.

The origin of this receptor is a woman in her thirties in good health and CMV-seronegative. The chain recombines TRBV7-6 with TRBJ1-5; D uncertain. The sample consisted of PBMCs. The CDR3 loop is CASSLALRTRDSNQPQHF. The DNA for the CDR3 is TGTGCCAGCAGCTTAGCGCTTAGGACGAGGGATAGCAATCAGCCCCAGCATTTT.